Presented here are 13 T cell receptor beta chains from one specimen sequenced in a study of response to subunit inactivated influenza vaccine. One entry per CDR3 protein, called by TCRdb with MiXCR from the RT-PCR reads. The sample includes about 150,000 distinct CDR3 sequences, over 8.5% of them seen just once. This sample comprised CD8+ T cells sorted from PBMCs, obtained around 2 years after vaccination. Receptors originate from a man aged 50-75 years who received an inactivated influenza vaccine.

This clonotype was observed a handful of times. CDR3 amino acids: CASSADGYEQYF. The CDR3 coding sequence is TGTGCCAGCAGCGCCGACGGTTACGAGCAGTACTTC. This sequence joins TRBV7-6 and TRBJ2-7; D unresolved. The V gene's germline CDR1 is SGHVS and CDR2 FNYEAQ. V shed 5 bases and J shed 4 bases, with 9 bases lying between them. The CDR3 runs 12 residues.

The chain employs TRBV4-3 and TRBJ1-1; weak D call: TRBD1 (6 bases). The CDR3 is made up of 19 amino acids. Germline assignment: CDR1 LGHNA and CDR2 YSLEER. Trimming stripped 0 bases from V and 4 bases from J, with 24 bases between. This CDR3 reads CASSQDFYWDRGGGTEAFF. The CDR3, as DNA: TGCGCCAGCAGCCAAGATTTTTATTGGGATAGGGGGGGCGGCACTGAAGCTTTCTTT.

This clonotype was recorded many times. The J gene is TRBJ2-3, the V gene TRBV12-3 or TRBV12-4; D gene unclear. CDR3 length equals 10 residues. With 8 bases removed from V and 6 bases from J, the gap between germline ends came to 6 bases. The CDR3 coding sequence is TGTGCCAGCGCCACGGATACGCAGTATTTT. Protein product: CASATDTQYF.

The J gene is TRBJ1-1, the V gene TRBV19; weak D call: TRBD1 (6 bases). CDR3 length: 13 amino acids. The ends were cut back, 10 bases at V and 2 bases at J, with 14 bases in the middle. In germline, CDR1 is LNHDA, CDR2 SQIVND (reference sequence). CDR3 region: CATRDIGNTEAFF. The DNA of the CDR3 is TGTGCCACCCGGGACATCGGCAACACTGAAGCTTTCTTT.

This clonotype was observed a few times. V is TRBV9 and J is TRBJ2-1; 12 bases fit TRBD2. CDR3 length equals 16 residues. Germline values: CDR1 SGDLS, CDR2 YYNGEE. V gave up 3 bases and J gave up 3 bases; unmatched junction bases: 4. The CDR3 region has the DNA TGTGCCAGCAGCGCTCGACTAGCGGGAGACTACAATGAGCAGTTCTTC. This sequence encodes CASSARLAGDYNEQFF.

The V and J genes are TRBV9 and TRBJ1-2, with D tentatively TRBD1 (5 bases). From germline, CDR1 is SGDLS and CDR2 YYNGEE. The length of the CDR3 is 16 residues. V was clipped by 2 bases and J by 4 bases, with 18 bases between them. CDR3 loop: CASSVQPTDVLYGYTF. The CDR3 DNA reads TGTGCCAGCAGCGTCCAGCCGACAGACGTTCTCTATGGCTACACCTTC.

This clonotype was seen ten or more times. This chain connects TRBV6-1 to TRBJ2-1; 7 nucleotides align to TRBD2. The germline V gene encodes CDR1 MNHNS and CDR2 SASEGT. There are 15 residues in the CDR3. The V and J ends lost 6 bases and 1 base, in that order; junction bases with no gene match: 6. The CDR3 coding sequence is TGTGCCAGCAGGGTCGCTAGCGGTTCCTACAATGAGCAGTTCTTC. Encoded protein: CASRVASGSYNEQFF.

This clonotype was detected only a few times. The chain employs TRBV16 and TRBJ2-3; tentative D call: TRBD1 (5 bases). Germline V gene data show CDR1 as KGHSY and CDR2 as FQNENV. This CDR3 is 14 amino acids long. Trimming took 4 bases from V and 5 from J, leaving 13 bases between them. The DNA of the CDR3 is TGTGCCAGCAGCCCTTGGGCAGGGAAAGATACGCAGTATTTT. Its protein is CASSPWAGKDTQYF. The entire variable domain, with the rest obtained from reference TRBV16 and TRBJ2-3, is as follows: GEEVAQTPKHLVRGEGQKAKLYCAPIKGHSYVFWYQQVLKNEFKFLISFQNENVFDETGMPKERFSAKCLPNSPCSLEIQATKLEDSAVYFCASSPWAGKDTQYFGPGTRLTVL.

CDR3 sequence reads: CASSQYTGGSYNEQFF. In DNA, the CDR3 is TGCGCCAGCAGCCAATACACAGGGGGGTCCTACAATGAGCAGTTCTTC. The chain has TRBV4-3 and TRBJ2-1; 8 positions agree with TRBD1. The germline gives CDR1 LGHNA, CDR2 YSLEER. V lost 2 bases to trimming and J lost 1 base; unmatched junction nucleotides: 4. The CDR3 runs 16 residues.

This clonotype was recorded many times. The rearrangement links TRBV12-3 or TRBV12-4 to TRBJ2-1, with 7 bases identical to TRBD2. With 6 bases clipped from V and 8 bases from J, the junction kept 10 bases outside the gene matches. The CDR3 loop spans 14 amino acids. The CDR3 region has the DNA TGTGCCAGCAGGGGACTAACAGACGTCGATGAGCAGTTCTTC. Protein sequence: CASRGLTDVDEQFF.

The chain has TRBV12-3 or TRBV12-4 and TRBJ1-2; D unclear. With 3 bases removed from V and 4 bases from J, the gap between germline ends came to 9 bases. The CDR3 is made up of 13 amino acids. The CDR3 nucleotides read TGTGCCAGCAGTTTTCCCGAAGGCTATGGCTACACCTTC. Translated: CASSFPEGYGYTF.

This clonotype has just a few counts. The chain links TRBV4-1 to TRBJ2-5, with D hard to call. The V gene's germline CDR1 is MGHRA and CDR2 YSYEKL. The CDR3 loop spans 15 amino acids. V lost 0 bases to trimming and J lost 5 bases, with 13 bases between them. As DNA, the CDR3 is TGCGCCAGCAGCCAAGAAGGCTACCCCCAGGAGACCCAGTACTTC. As protein: CASSQEGYPQETQYF.

This clonotype was recorded at least ten times. The chain carries TRBV12-3 or TRBV12-4 and TRBJ2-1; no reliable D call. V lost 7 bases and J 9 bases, leaving 19 bases between the germline ends. This CDR3 is 14 amino acids long. CDR3 sequence reads: CASTPRTPHGEQFF. The CDR3 DNA is TGTGCCAGCACCCCGAGGACGCCCCACGGTGAGCAGTTCTTC.